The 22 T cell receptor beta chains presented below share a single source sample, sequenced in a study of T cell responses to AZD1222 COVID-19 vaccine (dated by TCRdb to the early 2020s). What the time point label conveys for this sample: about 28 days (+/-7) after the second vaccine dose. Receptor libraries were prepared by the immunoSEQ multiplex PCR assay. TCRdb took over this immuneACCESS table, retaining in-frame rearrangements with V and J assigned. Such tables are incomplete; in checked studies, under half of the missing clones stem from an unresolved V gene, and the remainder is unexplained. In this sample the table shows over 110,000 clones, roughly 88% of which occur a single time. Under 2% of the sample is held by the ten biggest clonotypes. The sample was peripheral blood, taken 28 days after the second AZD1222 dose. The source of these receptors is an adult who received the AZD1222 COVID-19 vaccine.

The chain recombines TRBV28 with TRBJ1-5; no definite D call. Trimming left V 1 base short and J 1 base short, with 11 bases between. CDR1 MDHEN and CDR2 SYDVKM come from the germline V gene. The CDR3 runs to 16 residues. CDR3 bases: TGTGCCAGCAGTTTATTAGTCCCCACAAGCAATCAGCCCCAGCATTTT. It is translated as CASSLLVPTSNQPQHF. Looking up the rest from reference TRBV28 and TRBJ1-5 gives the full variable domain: DVKVTQSSRYLVKRTGEKVFLECVQDMDHENMFWYRQDPGLGLRLIYFSYDVKMKEKGDIPEGYSVSREKKERFSLILESASTNQTSMYLCASSLLVPTSNQPQHFGDGTRLSIL.

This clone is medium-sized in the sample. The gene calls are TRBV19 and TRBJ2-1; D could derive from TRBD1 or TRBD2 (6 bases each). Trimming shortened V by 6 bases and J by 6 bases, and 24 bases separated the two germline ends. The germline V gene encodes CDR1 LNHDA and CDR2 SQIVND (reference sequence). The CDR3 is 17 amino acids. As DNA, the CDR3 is TGTGCCAGTAGGGACCAAACTCGGGGGCGTCTCGGCAATGAGCAGTTCTTC. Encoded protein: CASRDQTRGRLGNEQFF.

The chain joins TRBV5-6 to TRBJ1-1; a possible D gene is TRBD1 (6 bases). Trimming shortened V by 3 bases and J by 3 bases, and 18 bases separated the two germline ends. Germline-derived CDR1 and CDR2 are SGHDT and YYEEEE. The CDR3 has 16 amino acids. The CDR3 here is CASSSTPQGSHTEAFF. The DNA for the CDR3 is TGTGCCAGCAGCTCGACCCCACAGGGATCGCACACTGAAGCTTTCTTT.

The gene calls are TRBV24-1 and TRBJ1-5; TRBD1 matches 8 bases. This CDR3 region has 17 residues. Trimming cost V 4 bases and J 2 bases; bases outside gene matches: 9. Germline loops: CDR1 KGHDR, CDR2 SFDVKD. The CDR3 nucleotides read TGTGCCACCAGTGAGTCTTCCAGGGGGCGCGGCAATCAGCCCCAGCATTTT. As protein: CATSESSRGRGNQPQHF.

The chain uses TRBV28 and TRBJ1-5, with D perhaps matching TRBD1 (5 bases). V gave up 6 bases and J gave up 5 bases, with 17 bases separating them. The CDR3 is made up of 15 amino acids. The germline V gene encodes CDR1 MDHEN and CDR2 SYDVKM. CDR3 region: CASRTTGTLHQPQHF. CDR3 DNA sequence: TGTGCCAGCAGGACTACAGGTACTCTCCATCAGCCCCAGCATTTT.

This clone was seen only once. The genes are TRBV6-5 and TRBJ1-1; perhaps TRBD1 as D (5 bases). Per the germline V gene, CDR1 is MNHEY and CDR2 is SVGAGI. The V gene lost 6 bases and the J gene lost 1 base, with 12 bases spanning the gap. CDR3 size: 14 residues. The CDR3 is CASRKLGQNTEAFF. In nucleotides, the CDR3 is TGTGCCAGCAGGAAATTAGGACAGAACACTGAAGCTTTCTTT.

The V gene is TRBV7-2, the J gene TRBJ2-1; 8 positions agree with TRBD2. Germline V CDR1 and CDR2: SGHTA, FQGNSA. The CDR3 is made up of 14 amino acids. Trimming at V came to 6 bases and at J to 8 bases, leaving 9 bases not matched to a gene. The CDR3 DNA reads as TGTGCCAGCAGTCTCGCGGGAGGTGTCCATGAGCAGTTCTTC. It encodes CASSLAGGVHEQFF.

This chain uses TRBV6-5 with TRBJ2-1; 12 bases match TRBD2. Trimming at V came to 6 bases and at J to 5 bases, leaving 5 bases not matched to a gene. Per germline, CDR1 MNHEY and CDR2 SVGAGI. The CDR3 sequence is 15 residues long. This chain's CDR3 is CASSHWTSGNNEQFF. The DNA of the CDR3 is TGTGCCAGCAGCCATTGGACTAGCGGGAACAATGAGCAGTTCTTC.

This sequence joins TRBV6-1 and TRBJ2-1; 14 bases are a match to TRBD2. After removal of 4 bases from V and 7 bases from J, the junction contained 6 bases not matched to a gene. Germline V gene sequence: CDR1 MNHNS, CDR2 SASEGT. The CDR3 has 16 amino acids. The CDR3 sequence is CASSGLTSGGANEQFF. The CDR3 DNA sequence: TGTGCCAGCAGTGGATTGACTAGCGGGGGGGCTAATGAGCAGTTCTTC.

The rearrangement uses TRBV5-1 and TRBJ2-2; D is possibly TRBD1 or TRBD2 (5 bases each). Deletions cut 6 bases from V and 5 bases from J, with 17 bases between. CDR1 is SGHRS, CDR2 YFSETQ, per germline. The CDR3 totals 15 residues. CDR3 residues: CASKVGTAVTGELFF. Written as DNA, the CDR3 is TGCGCCAGCAAGGTCGGGACGGCGGTGACCGGGGAGCTGTTTTTT.

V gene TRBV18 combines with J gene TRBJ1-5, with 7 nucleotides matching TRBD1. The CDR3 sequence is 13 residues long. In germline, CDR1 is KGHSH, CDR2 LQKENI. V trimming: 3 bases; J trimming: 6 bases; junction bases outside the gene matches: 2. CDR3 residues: CASSPQGVQPQHF. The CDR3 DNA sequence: TGTGCCAGCTCACCCCAGGGGGTTCAGCCCCAGCATTTT.

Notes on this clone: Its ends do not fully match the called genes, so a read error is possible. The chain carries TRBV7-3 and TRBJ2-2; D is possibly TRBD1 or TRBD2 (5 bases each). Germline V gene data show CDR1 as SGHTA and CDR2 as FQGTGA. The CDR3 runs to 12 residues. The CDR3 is CASSYRGGQLFF. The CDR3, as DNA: TGTGCCAGCAGCTATAGGGGCGGGCAGCTGTTTTTT.

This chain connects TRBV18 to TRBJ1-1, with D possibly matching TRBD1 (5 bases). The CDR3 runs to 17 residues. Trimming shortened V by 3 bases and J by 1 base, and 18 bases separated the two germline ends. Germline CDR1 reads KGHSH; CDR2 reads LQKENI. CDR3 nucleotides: TGTGCCAGCTCACCCTACGTAAATAACGGGGGGAACACTGAAGCTTTCTTT. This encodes CASSPYVNNGGNTEAFF.

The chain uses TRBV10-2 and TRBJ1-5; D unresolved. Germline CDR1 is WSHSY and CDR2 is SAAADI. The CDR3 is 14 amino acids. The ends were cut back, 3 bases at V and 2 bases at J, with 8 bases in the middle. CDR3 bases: TGCGCCAGCAGTGAAATTGGTCGCAATCAGCCCCAGCATTTT. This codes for CASSEIGRNQPQHF.

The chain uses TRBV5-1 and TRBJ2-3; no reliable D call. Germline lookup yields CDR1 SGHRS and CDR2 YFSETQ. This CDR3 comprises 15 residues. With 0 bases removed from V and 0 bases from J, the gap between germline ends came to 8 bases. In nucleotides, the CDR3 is TGCGCCAGCAGCTTGGGATGGGCTAGCACAGATACGCAGTATTTT. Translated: CASSLGWASTDTQYF.

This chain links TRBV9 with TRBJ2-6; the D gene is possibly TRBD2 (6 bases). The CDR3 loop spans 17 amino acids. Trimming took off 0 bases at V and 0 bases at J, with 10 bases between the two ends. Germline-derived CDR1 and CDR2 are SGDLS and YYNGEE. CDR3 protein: CASSVAGDSSGANVLTF. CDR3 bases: TGTGCCAGCAGCGTAGCGGGGGATAGCTCTGGGGCCAACGTCCTGACTTTC.

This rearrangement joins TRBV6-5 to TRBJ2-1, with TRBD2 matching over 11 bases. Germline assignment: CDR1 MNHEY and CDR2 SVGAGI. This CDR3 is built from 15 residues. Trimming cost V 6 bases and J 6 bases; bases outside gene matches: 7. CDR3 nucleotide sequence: TGTGCCAGCAGGCGACTAGCGGGACGACTCAATGAGCAGTTCTTC. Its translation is CASRRLAGRLNEQFF.

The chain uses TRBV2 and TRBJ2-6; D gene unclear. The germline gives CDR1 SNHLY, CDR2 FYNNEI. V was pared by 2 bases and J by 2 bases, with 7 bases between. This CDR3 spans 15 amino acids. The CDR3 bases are TGTGCCAGCAGTGAACCCCGTGCTGGGGCCAACGTCCTGACTTTC. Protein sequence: CASSEPRAGANVLTF.

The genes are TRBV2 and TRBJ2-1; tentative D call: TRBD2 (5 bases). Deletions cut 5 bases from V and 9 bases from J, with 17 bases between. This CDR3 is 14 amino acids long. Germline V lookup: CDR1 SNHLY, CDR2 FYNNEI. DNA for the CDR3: TGTGCCAGCAGTCAGAGGGTGACGGCGGGTGAGCAGTTCTTC. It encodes CASSQRVTAGEQFF.

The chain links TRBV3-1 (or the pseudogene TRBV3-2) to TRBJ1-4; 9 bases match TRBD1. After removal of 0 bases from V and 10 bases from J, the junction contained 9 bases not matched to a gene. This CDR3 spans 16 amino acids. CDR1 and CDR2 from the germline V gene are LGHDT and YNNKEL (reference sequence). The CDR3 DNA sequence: TGTGCCAGCAGCCAAGAGGGGACAGGGAAGGAAGGAAAACTGTTTTTT. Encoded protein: CASSQEGTGKEGKLFF.

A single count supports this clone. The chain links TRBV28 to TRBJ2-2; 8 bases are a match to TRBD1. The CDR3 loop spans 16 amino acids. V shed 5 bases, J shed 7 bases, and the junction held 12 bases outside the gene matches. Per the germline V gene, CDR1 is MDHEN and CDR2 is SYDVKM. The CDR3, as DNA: TGTGCCAGCAGTCCCCTCCGGACAGGGTTCGGCGGGGAGCTGTTTTTT. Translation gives CASSPLRTGFGGELFF.

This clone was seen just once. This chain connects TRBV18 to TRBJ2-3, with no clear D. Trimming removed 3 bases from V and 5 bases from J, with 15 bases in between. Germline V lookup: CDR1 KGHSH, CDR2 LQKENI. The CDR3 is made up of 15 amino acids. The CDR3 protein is CASSPGLSTGDTQYF. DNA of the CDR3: TGTGCCAGCTCACCCGGCCTGAGTACGGGAGATACGCAGTATTTT. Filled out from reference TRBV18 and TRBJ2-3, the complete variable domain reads NAGVMQNPRHLVRRRGQEARLRCSPMKGHSHVYWYRQLPEEGLKFMVYLQKENIIDESGMPKERFSAEFPKEGPSILRIQQVVRGDSAAYFCASSPGLSTGDTQYFGPGTRLTVL.